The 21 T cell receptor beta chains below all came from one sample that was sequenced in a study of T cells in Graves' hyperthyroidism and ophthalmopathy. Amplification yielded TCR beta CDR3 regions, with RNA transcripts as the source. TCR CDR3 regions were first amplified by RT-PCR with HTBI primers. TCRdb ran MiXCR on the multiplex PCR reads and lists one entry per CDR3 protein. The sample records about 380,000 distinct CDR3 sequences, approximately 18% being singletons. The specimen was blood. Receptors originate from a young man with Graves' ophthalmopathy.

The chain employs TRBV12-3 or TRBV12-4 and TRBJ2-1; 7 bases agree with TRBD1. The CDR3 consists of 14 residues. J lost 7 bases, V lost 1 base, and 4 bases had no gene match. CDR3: CASSLETGYNEQFF. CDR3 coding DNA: TGTGCCAGCAGTTTAGAGACAGGGTATAATGAGCAGTTCTTC.

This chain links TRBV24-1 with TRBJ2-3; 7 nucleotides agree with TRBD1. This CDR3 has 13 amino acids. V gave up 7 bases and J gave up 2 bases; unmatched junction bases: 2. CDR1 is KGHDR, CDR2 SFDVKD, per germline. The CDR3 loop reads CATRGQDTDTQYF. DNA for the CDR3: TGTGCCACCAGAGGACAGGACACAGATACGCAGTATTTT.

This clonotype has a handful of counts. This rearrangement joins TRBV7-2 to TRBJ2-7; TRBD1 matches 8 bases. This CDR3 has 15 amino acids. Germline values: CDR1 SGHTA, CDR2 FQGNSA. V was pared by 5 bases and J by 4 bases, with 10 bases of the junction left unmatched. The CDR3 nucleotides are TGTGCCAGCAGCACCGGGACAGGCGGTGGATACGAGCAGTACTTC. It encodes CASSTGTGGGYEQYF.

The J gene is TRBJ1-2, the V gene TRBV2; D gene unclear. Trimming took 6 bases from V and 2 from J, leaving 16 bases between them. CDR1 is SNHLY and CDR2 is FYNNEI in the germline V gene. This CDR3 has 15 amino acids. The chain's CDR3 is CASSRARWENYGYTF. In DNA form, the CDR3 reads TGTGCCAGCAGCAGAGCTCGTTGGGAGAACTATGGCTACACCTTC.

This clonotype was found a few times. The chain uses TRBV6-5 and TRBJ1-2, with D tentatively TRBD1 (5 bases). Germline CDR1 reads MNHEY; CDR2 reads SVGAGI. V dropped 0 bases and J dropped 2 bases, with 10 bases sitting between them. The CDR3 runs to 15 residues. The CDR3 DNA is TGTGCCAGCAGTTACTCCGGGGCGGGCAACTATGGCTACACCTTC. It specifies CASSYSGAGNYGYTF.

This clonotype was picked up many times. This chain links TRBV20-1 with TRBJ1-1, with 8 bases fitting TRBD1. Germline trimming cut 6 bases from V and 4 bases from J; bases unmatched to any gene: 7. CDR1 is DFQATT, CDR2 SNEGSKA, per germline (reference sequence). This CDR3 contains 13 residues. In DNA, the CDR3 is TGCAGTGCCCGGACAGGGCGGTTCACTGAAGCTTTCTTT. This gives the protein CSARTGRFTEAFF.

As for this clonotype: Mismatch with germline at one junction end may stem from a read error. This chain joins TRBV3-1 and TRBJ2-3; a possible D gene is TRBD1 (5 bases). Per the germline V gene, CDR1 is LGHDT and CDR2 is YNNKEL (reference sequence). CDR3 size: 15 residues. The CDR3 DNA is TGTGCCAGCAGCTACTGGACCCAGGGCACACATACGCAGTATTTT. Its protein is CASSYWTQGTHTQYF.

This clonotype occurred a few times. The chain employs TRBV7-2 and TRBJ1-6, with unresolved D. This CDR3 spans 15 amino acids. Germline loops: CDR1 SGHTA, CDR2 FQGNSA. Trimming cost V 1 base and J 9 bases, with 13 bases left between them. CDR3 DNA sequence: TGTGCCAGCAGCTTAGATCGGGCAGGAACTTCACCCCTCCACTTT. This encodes CASSLDRAGTSPLHF.

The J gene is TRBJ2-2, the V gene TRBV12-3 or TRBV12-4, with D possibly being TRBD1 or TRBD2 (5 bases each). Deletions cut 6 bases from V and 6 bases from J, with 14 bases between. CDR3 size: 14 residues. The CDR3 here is CASSPGAASGELFF. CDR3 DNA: TGTGCCAGCAGCCCCGGGGCGGCGTCCGGGGAGCTGTTTTTT.

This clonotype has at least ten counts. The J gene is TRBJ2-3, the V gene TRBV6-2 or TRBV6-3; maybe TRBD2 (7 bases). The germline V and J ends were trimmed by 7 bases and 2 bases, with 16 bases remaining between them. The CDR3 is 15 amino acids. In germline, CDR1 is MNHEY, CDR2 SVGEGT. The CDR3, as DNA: TGTGCCAGCAACGAGGGGGGGTCCGCCACAGATACGCAGTATTTT. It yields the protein CASNEGGSATDTQYF.

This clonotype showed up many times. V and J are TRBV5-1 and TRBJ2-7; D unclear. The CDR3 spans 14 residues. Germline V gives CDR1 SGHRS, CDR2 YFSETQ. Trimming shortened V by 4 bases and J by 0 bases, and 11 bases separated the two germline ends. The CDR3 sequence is CASSPSKPSYEQYF. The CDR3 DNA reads TGCGCCAGCAGCCCAAGTAAGCCCTCCTACGAGCAGTACTTC.

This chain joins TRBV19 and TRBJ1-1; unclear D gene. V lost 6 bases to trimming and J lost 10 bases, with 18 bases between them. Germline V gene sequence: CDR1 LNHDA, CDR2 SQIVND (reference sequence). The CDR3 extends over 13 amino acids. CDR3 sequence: CASSSRRQSPAFF. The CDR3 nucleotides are TGTGCCAGTAGCTCCAGGAGGCAGTCCCCAGCTTTCTTT.

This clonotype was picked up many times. DNA of the CDR3: TGTGCCAGCAGTGAGGGGGCAGGGGGACGACGCGAGCAGTACTTC. Protein sequence: CASSEGAGGRREQYF. The chain joins TRBV2 to TRBJ2-7; 7 nucleotides match TRBD1. CDR1 SNHLY and CDR2 FYNNEI come from the germline V gene. J lost 6 bases, V lost 3 bases, and 11 bases had no gene match. This CDR3 spans 15 amino acids. The full variable domain, completed using reference TRBV2 and TRBJ2-7, is EPEVTQTPSHQVTQMGQEVILRCVPISNHLYFYWYRQILGQKVEFLVSFYNNEISEKSEIFDDQFSVERPDGSNFTLKIRSTKLEDSAMYFCASSEGAGGRREQYFGPGTRLTVT.

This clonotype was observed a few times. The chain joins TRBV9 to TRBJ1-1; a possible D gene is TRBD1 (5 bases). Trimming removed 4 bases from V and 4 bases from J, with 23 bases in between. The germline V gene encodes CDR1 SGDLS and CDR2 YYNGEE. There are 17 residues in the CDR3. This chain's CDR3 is CASSQTWSQGGSTEAFF. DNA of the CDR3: TGTGCCAGCAGCCAAACCTGGAGTCAGGGAGGGAGCACTGAAGCTTTCTTT.

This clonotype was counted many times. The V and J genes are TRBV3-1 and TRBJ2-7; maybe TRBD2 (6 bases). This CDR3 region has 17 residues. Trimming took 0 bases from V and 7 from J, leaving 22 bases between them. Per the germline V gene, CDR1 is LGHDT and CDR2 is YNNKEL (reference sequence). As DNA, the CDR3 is TGTGCCAGCAGCCAAGATCTGGGAGGCAAGAGCGGCCGGGAGCAGTACTTC. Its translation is CASSQDLGGKSGREQYF.

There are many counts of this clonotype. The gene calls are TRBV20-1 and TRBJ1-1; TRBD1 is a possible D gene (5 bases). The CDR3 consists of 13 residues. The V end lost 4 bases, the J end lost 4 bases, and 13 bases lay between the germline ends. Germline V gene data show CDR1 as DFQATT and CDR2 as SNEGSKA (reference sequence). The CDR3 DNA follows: TGCAGTGCTACCAGGGATAGTGGCACTGAAGCTTTCTTT. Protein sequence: CSATRDSGTEAFF.

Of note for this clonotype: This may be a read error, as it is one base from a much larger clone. CDR3 residues: CASSADKGAEAFF. The DNA of the CDR3 is TGTGCCAGCAGTGCGGACAAGGGAGCTGAAGCTTTCTTT. The chain combines TRBV2 with TRBJ1-1, with TRBD1 as a possible D gene (5 bases). The CDR3 runs 13 residues. CDR1 is SNHLY, CDR2 FYNNEI, per germline. Trimming cost V 4 bases and J 6 bases, with 12 bases left between them.

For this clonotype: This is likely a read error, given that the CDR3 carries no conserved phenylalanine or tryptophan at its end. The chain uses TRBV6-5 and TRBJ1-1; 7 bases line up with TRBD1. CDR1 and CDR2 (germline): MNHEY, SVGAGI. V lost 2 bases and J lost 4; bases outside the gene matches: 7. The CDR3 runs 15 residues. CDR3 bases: TGTGCCAGCAGTTACGAGGGGGCTCCCGGCACTGAAGCTTTCCTT. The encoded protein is CASSYEGAPGTEAFL.

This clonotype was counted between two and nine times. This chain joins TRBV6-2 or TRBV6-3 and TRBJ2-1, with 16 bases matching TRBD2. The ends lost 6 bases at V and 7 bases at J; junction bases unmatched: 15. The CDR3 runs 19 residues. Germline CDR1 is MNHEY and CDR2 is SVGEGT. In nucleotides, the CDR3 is TGTGCCAGCAGCGAGGTTCCGGGACTAGCGGGGGGGCTATTGAATGAGCAGTTCTTC. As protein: CASSEVPGLAGGLLNEQFF.

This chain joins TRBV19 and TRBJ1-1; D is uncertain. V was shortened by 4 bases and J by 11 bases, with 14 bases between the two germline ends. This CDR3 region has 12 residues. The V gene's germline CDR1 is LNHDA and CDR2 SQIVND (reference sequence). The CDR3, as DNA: TGTGCCAGTAGTAAGCCACCAACGGGGGCTTTCTTT. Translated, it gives CASSKPPTGAFF.

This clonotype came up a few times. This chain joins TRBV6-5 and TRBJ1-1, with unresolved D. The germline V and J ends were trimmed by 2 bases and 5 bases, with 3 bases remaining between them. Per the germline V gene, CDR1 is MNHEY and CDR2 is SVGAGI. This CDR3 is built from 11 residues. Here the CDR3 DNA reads TGTGCCAGCAGTTACGTGACTGAAGCTTTCTTT. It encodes CASSYVTEAFF.